The 9 T cell receptor beta chains presented below share a single source sample, sequenced in a study of T cells after yellow fever vaccination. Each CDR3 protein is one row after TCRdb ran MiXCR on the 5' RACE reads. The sample lists under 700,000 distinct CDR3 sequences; about 15% were seen once. The sample consisted of PBMCs, taken 5 to 6 days after the first yellow fever vaccination. These receptors were collected from a young man who received the YFV17D yellow fever vaccine.

This chain uses TRBV7-9 with TRBJ2-1; 13 positions match TRBD2. Germline V lookup: CDR1 SEHNR, CDR2 FQNEAQ (reference sequence). This CDR3 is built from 15 residues. With V trimmed by 5 bases and J by 8 bases, 6 bases remained unmatched. CDR3 sequence: CASSLLAGGLHEQFF. Here the CDR3 DNA reads TGTGCCAGCAGCCTACTAGCGGGGGGGCTCCATGAGCAGTTCTTC.

The J gene is TRBJ2-3, the V gene TRBV7-9, with D perhaps matching TRBD1 or TRBD2 (5 bases each). CDR1 and CDR2 from the germline V gene are SEHNR and FQNEAQ (reference sequence). Trimming removed 6 bases from V and 5 bases from J, with 15 bases in between. The CDR3 contains 14 residues. CDR3 sequence reads: CASSPWGSEDTQYF. CDR3 nucleotides: TGTGCCAGCAGTCCGTGGGGGTCGGAAGATACGCAGTATTTT.

The chain has TRBV20-1 and TRBJ1-1, with D possibly being TRBD1 (5 bases). The CDR3 length is 16 residues. Trimming pared 1 base from V and 5 bases from J, leaving 20 bases between. Germline V gene lookup returns CDR1 DFQATT and CDR2 SNEGSKA (reference sequence). In DNA, the CDR3 is TGCAGTGCTAGAGGGGTACTGGGGCAGGGCGGAACTGAAGCTTTCTTT. Translated, it gives CSARGVLGQGGTEAFF.

The chain joins TRBV5-6 to TRBJ1-2; D is unresolved. The CDR3 length is 13 residues. Germline assignment: CDR1 SGHDT and CDR2 YYEEEE. V was clipped by 2 bases and J by 5 bases, with 10 bases between them. DNA of the CDR3: TGTGCCAGCAGCTTTTTCGGGCCTTATGGCTACACCTTC. This gives the protein CASSFFGPYGYTF.

This clonotype was counted ten times or more. The V and J genes are TRBV2 and TRBJ2-3, with D uncertain. This CDR3 region has 14 residues. Germline CDR1 reads SNHLY; CDR2 reads FYNNEI. Trimming removed 3 bases at V and 6 bases at J, with 13 bases between. CDR3 residues: CASSDRSGMDTQYF. CDR3 DNA sequence: TGTGCCAGCAGTGACCGTTCAGGAATGGATACGCAGTATTTT.

A few counts support this clonotype. The CDR3 nucleotides read TGTGCCTGGAGTTTCAACAACGACTACGAGCAGTACTTC. Translation gives CAWSFNNDYEQYF. This chain links TRBV30 with TRBJ2-7, with D unclear. V gave up 2 bases and J gave up 3 bases, with 11 bases separating them. CDR1 and CDR2 from the germline V gene are GTSNPN and SVGIG (reference sequence). This CDR3 region has 13 residues.

The chain recombines TRBV12-3 or TRBV12-4 with TRBJ2-1, with 9 bases lining up with TRBD1. The CDR3 spans 16 residues. Trimming removed 5 bases from V and 9 bases from J; junction bases left unmatched: 14. CDR3 sequence reads: CASSPVQGQGRSEQFF. The CDR3 DNA reads as TGTGCCAGCAGTCCCGTGCAGGGACAGGGTCGGAGTGAGCAGTTCTTC.

This clonotype was detected ten times or more. V gene TRBV5-8 combines with J gene TRBJ2-1; D possibly corresponds to TRBD2 (6 bases). Germline V CDR1 and CDR2: SGHTS, YDEGEE. The V and J ends lost 5 bases and 0 bases respectively, with 12 bases between them. The CDR3 totals 15 residues. The CDR3 DNA follows: TGTGCCAGCAGACCACGGGGGACCTCCTACAATGAGCAGTTCTTC. Translation gives CASRPRGTSYNEQFF.

This clonotype occurred a few times. The chain combines TRBV11-2 with TRBJ2-7; 9 bases align to TRBD1. The V gene end was trimmed by 2 bases and the J gene end by 3 bases; junction bases not matched to a gene: 2. This CDR3 has 14 amino acids. Germline V gives CDR1 SGHAT, CDR2 FQNNGV. The CDR3 region has the DNA TGTGCCAGCAGCTTATGGGACAGGGACTACGAGCAGTACTTC. Residues: CASSLWDRDYEQYF.